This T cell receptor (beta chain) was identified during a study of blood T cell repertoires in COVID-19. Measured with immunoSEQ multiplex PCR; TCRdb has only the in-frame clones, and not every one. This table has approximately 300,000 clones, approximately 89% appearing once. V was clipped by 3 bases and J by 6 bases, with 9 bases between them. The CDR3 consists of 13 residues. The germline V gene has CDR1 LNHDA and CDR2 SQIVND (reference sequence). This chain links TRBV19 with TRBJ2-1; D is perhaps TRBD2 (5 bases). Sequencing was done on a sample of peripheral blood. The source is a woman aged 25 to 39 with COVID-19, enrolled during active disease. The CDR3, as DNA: TGTGCCAGTAGTATCGGGGTGTTCAATGAGCAGTTCTTC. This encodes CASSIGVFNEQFF. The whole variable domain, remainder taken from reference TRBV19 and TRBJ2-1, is DGGITQSPKYLFRKEGQNVTLSCEQNLNHDAMYWYRQDPGQGLRLIYYSQIVNDFQKGDIAEGYSVSREKKESFPLTVTSAQKNPTAFYLCASSIGVFNEQFFGPGTRLTVL.